This is a list of T cell receptor beta chains from one sample in a study of Tregs in tolerant kidney transplant recipients. Produced via immunoSEQ multiplex PCR; TCRdb's table is partial and in-frame only. Among 50,000 to 75,000 clones, roughly 98% were seen once, and the ten largest hold 0.34%. The sequencing used Tregs from blood, collected before the transplant. These receptors all come from a human donor who received a combined kidney and bone marrow transplant. Each CDR3 is given with its conserved first and last residue. Each record gives: CDR3 DNA, CDR3 protein, D gene, V gene, J gene, clone size. The D gene is left open where the match is weak. Size is omitted from some rows. Given values are once, few, many or a class for expanded clones.

CDR3 DNA: TGCGCCAGCAGCGCGGGACAGGGTGATGAAGCTTTCTTT
CDR3 protein: CASSAGQGDEAFF
D gene: TRBD1
V gene: TRBV5-1
J gene: TRBJ1-1
clone size: NA

CDR3 DNA: TGTGCCAGCAGTGAATGGGGAGGGGAGACCCAGTACTTC
CDR3 protein: CASSEWGGETQYF
D gene: TRBD2
V gene: TRBV6-1
J gene: TRBJ2-5
clone size: NA

CDR3 DNA: TGTGCTAGTGGCACCCACGCCGGGACAGGGGGCGGAGAACTGTTTTTT
CDR3 protein: CASGTHAGTGGGELFF
D gene: TRBD1
V gene: TRBV12-5
J gene: TRBJ1-4
clone size: NA

CDR3 DNA: TGTGCCTGGAGTGTGCTAGCGGGAGGGCCAACCGGGGAGCTGTTTTTT
CDR3 protein: CAWSVLAGGPTGELFF
D gene: TRBD2
V gene: TRBV30
J gene: TRBJ2-2
clone size: NA

CDR3 DNA: TGCGCCAGCAGCTTGGCCGAGAACTATGGCTACACCTTC
CDR3 protein: CASSLAENYGYTF
D gene: NA
V gene: TRBV5-1
J gene: TRBJ1-2
clone size: NA

CDR3 DNA: TGTGCCAGCAGCCAAGATGGGCCCGCCGCGGCCAAAAACATTCAGTACTTC
CDR3 protein: CASSQDGPAAAKNIQYF
D gene: NA
V gene: TRBV4-2
J gene: TRBJ2-4
clone size: NA

CDR3 DNA: TGTGCCAGCAGCTTACAGGGACCCCATGGCTACACCTTC
CDR3 protein: CASSLQGPHGYTF
D gene: NA
V gene: TRBV5-4
J gene: TRBJ1-2
clone size: once

CDR3 DNA: TGCGCCAGCAGCCAAGACCTAACTTCGACAGGGCATTTGGGCTACACCTTC
CDR3 protein: CASSQDLTSTGHLGYTF
D gene: TRBD1
V gene: TRBV4-3
J gene: TRBJ1-2
clone size: NA

CDR3 DNA: TGCGCCAGCAGCCTAACAGGGAACTACGACGAGCAGTACTTC
CDR3 protein: CASSLTGNYDEQYF
D gene: NA
V gene: TRBV5-1
J gene: TRBJ2-7
clone size: NA

CDR3 DNA: TGTGCCAGCAGCCTAGGAGGGGGCAGGTCTTTCTTT
CDR3 protein: CASSLGGGRSFF
D gene: TRBD1
V gene: TRBV7-9
J gene: TRBJ1-1
clone size: NA

CDR3 DNA: TGCGCCTCCAGTCTGATCGCGGTCCAAGAGACCCAGTACTTC
CDR3 protein: CASSLIAVQETQYF
D gene: NA
V gene: TRBV5-1
J gene: TRBJ2-5
clone size: NA

CDR3 DNA: TGTGCCAGCAGCCCCAGGCGGAACACTGAAGCTTTCTTT
CDR3 protein: CASSPRRNTEAFF
D gene: NA
V gene: TRBV7-3
J gene: TRBJ1-1
clone size: once

CDR3 DNA: TGTGCCAGCAGCTTAGGGCTAGCGGACATATACAATGAGCAGTTCTTC
CDR3 protein: CASSLGLADIYNEQFF
D gene: TRBD2
V gene: TRBV7-9
J gene: TRBJ2-1
clone size: NA

CDR3 DNA: TGTGCCAGTACCAGGGGGCCTTACAATGAGCAGTTCTTC
CDR3 protein: CASTRGPYNEQFF
D gene: TRBD1
V gene: TRBV19
J gene: TRBJ2-1
clone size: NA

CDR3 DNA: TGTGCCAGCAGCAAAGCCGGGGGGTACGAGCAGTACTTC
CDR3 protein: CASSKAGGYEQYF
D gene: NA
V gene: TRBV21-1
J gene: TRBJ2-7
clone size: NA

CDR3 DNA: TGTGCCAGCAGCCGAACCGGGACAGGGGTGAACGAGCAGTACTTC
CDR3 protein: CASSRTGTGVNEQYF
D gene: TRBD1
V gene: TRBV6-6
J gene: TRBJ2-7
clone size: NA

CDR3 DNA: TGTGCCATCAGTGAGTCCCTGGTCGGGAGTAGGTCCTACGAGCAGTACTTC
CDR3 protein: CAISESLVGSRSYEQYF
D gene: NA
V gene: TRBV10-3
J gene: TRBJ2-7
clone size: NA

CDR3 DNA: TGTGCCAGTAGTATTAATCCAGGGGGCGACACCGGGGAGCTGTTTTTT
CDR3 protein: CASSINPGGDTGELFF
D gene: TRBD1
V gene: TRBV19
J gene: TRBJ2-2
clone size: NA

CDR3 DNA: TGTGCCTGGAGCAACAGTCTTAATGAAAAACTGTTTTTT
CDR3 protein: CAWSNSLNEKLFF
D gene: NA
V gene: TRBV30
J gene: TRBJ1-4
clone size: once

CDR3 DNA: TGTGCCAGCAGCTTAGTCCCCGTAGACCTAGGCTTCTATGGCTACACCTTC
CDR3 protein: CASSLVPVDLGFYGYTF
D gene: NA
V gene: TRBV7-2
J gene: TRBJ1-2
clone size: NA

CDR3 DNA: TGTGCCAGCAGCACCCCCGGGACTAGCACAGATACGCAGTATTTT
CDR3 protein: CASSTPGTSTDTQYF
D gene: NA
V gene: TRBV7-2
J gene: TRBJ2-3
clone size: NA

CDR3 DNA: TGTGCCACCAGCAGAGATCCGCTAGCGGGAGGAGGTGAGCAGTACTTC
CDR3 protein: CATSRDPLAGGGEQYF
D gene: TRBD2
V gene: TRBV15
J gene: TRBJ2-7
clone size: once

CDR3 DNA: TGCGCCAGCAGTCAATGGAATCTGGGCGAAAAACTGTTTTTT
CDR3 protein: CASSQWNLGEKLFF
D gene: NA
V gene: TRBV23-1
J gene: TRBJ1-4
clone size: NA

CDR3 DNA: TGTGCCAGCAGCTTAAGCGTCCCTGCCTACGAGCAGTACTTC
CDR3 protein: CASSLSVPAYEQYF
D gene: NA
V gene: TRBV7-2
J gene: TRBJ2-7
clone size: NA

CDR3 DNA: TGTGCCAGCAGCTTAGGGCAGGGGGCGGGTCAGCCCCAGCATTTT
CDR3 protein: CASSLGQGAGQPQHF
D gene: TRBD1
V gene: TRBV13
J gene: TRBJ1-5
clone size: few

CDR3 DNA: TGTGCCAGCAGCAAAGACCGGGACAGGGGGCGGGTAGCTGAAGCTTTCTTT
CDR3 protein: CASSKDRDRGRVAEAFF
D gene: NA
V gene: TRBV21-1
J gene: TRBJ1-1
clone size: NA

CDR3 DNA: TGCGCCAGCAGCTTGCGGGGGGGGATCTACGAGCAGTACTTC
CDR3 protein: CASSLRGGIYEQYF
D gene: TRBD2
V gene: TRBV5-1
J gene: TRBJ2-7
clone size: NA

CDR3 DNA: TGTGCCAGCAGCTTAGACCTTCGAGTTAACTATGGCTACACCTTC
CDR3 protein: CASSLDLRVNYGYTF
D gene: NA
V gene: TRBV7-2
J gene: TRBJ1-2
clone size: NA

CDR3 DNA: TGCGCCAGCAGCCGACCGGGGGGATCCTATGGCTACACCTTC
CDR3 protein: CASSRPGGSYGYTF
D gene: NA
V gene: TRBV4-3
J gene: TRBJ1-2
clone size: once

CDR3 DNA: TGTGCCAGCCGCCGGAGAGGGTTCTCTGAAGCTTTCTTT
CDR3 protein: CASRRRGFSEAFF
D gene: NA
V gene: TRBV11-3
J gene: TRBJ1-1
clone size: NA

CDR3 DNA: TGTGCCAGTAGTGGACAGGTTGGACAGCCCCAGCATTTT
CDR3 protein: CASSGQVGQPQHF
D gene: TRBD1
V gene: TRBV19
J gene: TRBJ1-5
clone size: NA

CDR3 DNA: TGCAGCGCCATCACAGATACGCAGTATTTT
CDR3 protein: CSAITDTQYF
D gene: NA
V gene: TRBV29-1
J gene: TRBJ2-3
clone size: NA

CDR3 DNA: TGTGCCAGCAGCTTAGTTAGTACCGACTACACTGAAGCTTTCTTT
CDR3 protein: CASSLVSTDYTEAFF
D gene: NA
V gene: TRBV7-9
J gene: TRBJ1-1
clone size: NA

CDR3 DNA: TGTGCCAGCAGTCCTTATGAGTCACCTAAGAACACTGAAGCTTTCTTT
CDR3 protein: CASSPYESPKNTEAFF
D gene: NA
V gene: TRBV27
J gene: TRBJ1-1
clone size: once

CDR3 DNA: TGTGCCAGCAGCTTGGTGTCGGGCAGGGGGAGAGATGAGCAGTTCTTC
CDR3 protein: CASSLVSGRGRDEQFF
D gene: TRBD1
V gene: TRBV5-4
J gene: TRBJ2-1
clone size: NA

CDR3 DNA: TGTGCCAGCAGCTTAAATCTTATGGATACGCAGTATTTT
CDR3 protein: CASSLNLMDTQYF
D gene: NA
V gene: TRBV7-3
J gene: TRBJ2-3
clone size: once

CDR3 DNA: TGCGCCAGCAGCCCGGACAGGGCGATTGAAGCTTTCTTT
CDR3 protein: CASSPDRAIEAFF
D gene: TRBD1
V gene: TRBV4-3
J gene: TRBJ1-1
clone size: NA

CDR3 DNA: TGTGCCAGCAGCCAAGGAGTTACTAGCGGGAGTTCGTACGGCACCGGGGAGCTGTTTTTT
CDR3 protein: CASSQGVTSGSSYGTGELFF
D gene: TRBD2
V gene: TRBV14
J gene: TRBJ2-2
clone size: NA

CDR3 DNA: TGTGCCAGCAGTCAAACCGGACAGGGAAGAGGGGGCTACACCTTC
CDR3 protein: CASSQTGQGRGGYTF
D gene: TRBD1
V gene: TRBV2
J gene: TRBJ1-2
clone size: NA

CDR3 DNA: TGTGCCAGCAGACCCGCCCCCTCTAGCGCCGGGGAGCTGTTTTTT
CDR3 protein: CASRPAPSSAGELFF
D gene: NA
V gene: TRBV2
J gene: TRBJ2-2
clone size: NA

CDR3 DNA: TGTGCCAGCAGCTTCTCGCTGGCCTCCACTGAAGCTTTCTTT
CDR3 protein: CASSFSLASTEAFF
D gene: NA
V gene: TRBV7-3
J gene: TRBJ1-1
clone size: NA

CDR3 DNA: TGTGCCAGCAGGGGACAGATCAATCAGCCCCAGCATTTT
CDR3 protein: CASRGQINQPQHF
D gene: TRBD1
V gene: TRBV7-2
J gene: TRBJ1-5
clone size: NA

CDR3 DNA: TGTGCCAGCAGCCAAGACGGAGTAGCATACACCGGGGAGCTGTTTTTT
CDR3 protein: CASSQDGVAYTGELFF
D gene: NA
V gene: TRBV4-2
J gene: TRBJ2-2
clone size: NA

CDR3 DNA: TGTGCCAGCAGCTCCCGGGACAATAACTATGGCTACACCTTC
CDR3 protein: CASSSRDNNYGYTF
D gene: NA
V gene: TRBV7-8
J gene: TRBJ1-2
clone size: NA

CDR3 DNA: TGTGCCTGGAGGAGGGTTTCCTACAATGAGCAGTTCTTC
CDR3 protein: CAWRRVSYNEQFF
D gene: NA
V gene: TRBV30
J gene: TRBJ2-1
clone size: NA

CDR3 DNA: TGTGCCAGCAGCCAAGAGGGTAGCGGGAGGGCCCACACCGGGGAGCTGTTTTTT
CDR3 protein: CASSQEGSGRAHTGELFF
D gene: TRBD2
V gene: TRBV14
J gene: TRBJ2-2
clone size: NA

CDR3 DNA: TGCGCCAGCAGGCCCAGTCGGGATGGCTACACCTTC
CDR3 protein: CASRPSRDGYTF
D gene: NA
V gene: TRBV5-1
J gene: TRBJ1-2
clone size: NA

CDR3 DNA: TGTGCCAGTAGTATAGTACAGGGGACCCAGCCCCAGCATTTT
CDR3 protein: CASSIVQGTQPQHF
D gene: TRBD1
V gene: TRBV19
J gene: TRBJ1-5
clone size: NA

CDR3 DNA: TGTGCCAGCAGTGTCATCAGGCAAAGATCCGAAGCTTTCTTT
CDR3 protein: CASSVIRQRSEAFF
D gene: NA
V gene: TRBV2
J gene: TRBJ1-1
clone size: NA